The count of the clone carrying this T cell receptor beta chain is one. Enrollment of patients from Seattle took place during active infection, with longitudinal follow-up. Trimming removed 2 bases from V and 1 base from J; junction bases left unmatched: 5. The CDR3 extends over 17 amino acids. The germline CDR1 and CDR2 sequences are LGHDT and YNNKEL (reference sequence). Data came from immunoSEQ multiplex PCR; TCRdb stores just in-frame clones and leaves some out. The table has fewer than 200,000 clones, roughly 81% seen once. The source of the sample is a study of blood T cell repertoires in COVID-19. On the study more broadly: Samples of COVID-19 (acute and convalescent) were obtained from the United States, Italy and Spain.

Material: peripheral blood. The source of this sequence is a woman aged 40-49 years with COVID-19, enrolled during active disease. J is TRBJ2-1 and V is TRBV3-1 (or the pseudogene TRBV3-2), with 10 nucleotides matching TRBD2. CDR3 bases: TGTGCCAGCAGCCAATCCAAAGCGGGAGGGTCCTACAATGAGCAGTTCTTC. Amino acid sequence: CASSQSKAGGSYNEQFF.